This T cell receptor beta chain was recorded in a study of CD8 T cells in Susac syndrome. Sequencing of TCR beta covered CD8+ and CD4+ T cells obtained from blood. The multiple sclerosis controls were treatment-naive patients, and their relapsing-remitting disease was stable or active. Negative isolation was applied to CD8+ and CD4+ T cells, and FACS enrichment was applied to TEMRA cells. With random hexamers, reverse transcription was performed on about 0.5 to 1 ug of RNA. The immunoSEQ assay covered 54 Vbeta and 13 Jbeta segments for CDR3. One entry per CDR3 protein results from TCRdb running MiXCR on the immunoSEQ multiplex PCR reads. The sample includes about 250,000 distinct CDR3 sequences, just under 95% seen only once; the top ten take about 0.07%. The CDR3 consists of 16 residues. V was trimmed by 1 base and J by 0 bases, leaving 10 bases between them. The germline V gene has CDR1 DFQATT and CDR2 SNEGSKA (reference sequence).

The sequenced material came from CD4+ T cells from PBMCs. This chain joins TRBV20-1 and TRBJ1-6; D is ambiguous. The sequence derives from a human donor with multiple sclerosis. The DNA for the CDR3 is TGCAGTGCTAGAGGCGGTGGGAGCTCCTATAATTCACCCCTCCACTTT. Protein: CSARGGGSSYNSPLHF.